This T cell receptor beta chain was found in a study of tissue T cells after allogeneic stem cell transplantation. Study-wide results and caveats: In patients and mice, blood and spleen missed much of tissue repertoire. Limitations included a small, clinically heterogeneous cohort and limited sampling depth. Within patients, tissue anatomy strongly shaped TCR repertoire composition.

Note on this clone: What it recognizes is unknown. The genes are named according to mouse. The read halts 1 residue ahead of the CDR3 end, with the missing end drawn from the germline J gene.

Survey-depth TCRbeta CDR3 sequencing reported V/J genes and productive frequencies. Produced via immunoSEQ multiplex PCR; TCRdb's table is partial and in-frame only. The sample holds thousands of clones, about half seen once. As for time point: mouse harvest day 7 after allogeneic transplant. Tail vein injection delivered 10^7 T-cell-depleted bone marrow cells and 10^6 splenic CD5+ T cells. There are 8 residues in the CDR3. Per germline, CDR1 NSQYPW and CDR2 LRSPGD (reference sequence). Sequencing input: lymph node tissue. The TCR was taken from a female BALB/c mouse given C57BL/6 T cells with graft-versus-host disease after an allogeneic hematopoietic cell transplant. The rearrangement uses TRBV1 and TRBJ1-1, with D uncertain. CDR3 in amino acids: CTCSAVFF. The sequenced CDR3 bases are TGCACCTGCAGTGCAGTCTTC.